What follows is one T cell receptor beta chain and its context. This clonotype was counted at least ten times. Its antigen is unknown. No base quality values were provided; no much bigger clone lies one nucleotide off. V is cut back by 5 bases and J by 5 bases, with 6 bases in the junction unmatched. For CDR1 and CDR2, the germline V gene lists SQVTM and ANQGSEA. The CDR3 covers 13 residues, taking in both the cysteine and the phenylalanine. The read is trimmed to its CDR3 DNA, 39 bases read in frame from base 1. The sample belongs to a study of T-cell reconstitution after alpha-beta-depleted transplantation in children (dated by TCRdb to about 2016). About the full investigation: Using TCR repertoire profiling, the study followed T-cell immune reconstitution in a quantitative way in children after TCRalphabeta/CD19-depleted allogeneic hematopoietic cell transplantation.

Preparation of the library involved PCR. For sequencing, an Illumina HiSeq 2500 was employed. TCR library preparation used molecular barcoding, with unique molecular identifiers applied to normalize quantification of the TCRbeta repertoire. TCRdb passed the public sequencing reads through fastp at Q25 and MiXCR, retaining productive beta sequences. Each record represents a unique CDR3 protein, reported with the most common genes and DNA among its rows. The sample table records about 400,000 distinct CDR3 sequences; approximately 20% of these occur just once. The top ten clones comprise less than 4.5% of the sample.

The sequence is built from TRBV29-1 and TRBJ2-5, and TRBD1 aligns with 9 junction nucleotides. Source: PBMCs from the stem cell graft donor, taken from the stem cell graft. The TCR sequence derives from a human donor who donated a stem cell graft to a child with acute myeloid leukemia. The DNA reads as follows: TGCAGCGTTACCACAGGGGGCGATGAGACCCAGTACTTC. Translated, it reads CSVTTGGDETQYF.